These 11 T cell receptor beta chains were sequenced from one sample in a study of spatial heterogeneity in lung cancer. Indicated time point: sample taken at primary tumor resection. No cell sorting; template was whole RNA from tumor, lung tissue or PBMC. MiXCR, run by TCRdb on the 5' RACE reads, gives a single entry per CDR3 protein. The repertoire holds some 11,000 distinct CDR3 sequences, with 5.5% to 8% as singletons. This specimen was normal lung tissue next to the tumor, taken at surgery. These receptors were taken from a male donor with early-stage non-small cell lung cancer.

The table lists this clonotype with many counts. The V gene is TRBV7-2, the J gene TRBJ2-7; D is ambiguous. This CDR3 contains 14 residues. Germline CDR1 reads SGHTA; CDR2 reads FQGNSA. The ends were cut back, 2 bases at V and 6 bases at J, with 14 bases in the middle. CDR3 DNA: TGTGCCAGCAGCTTATCCTTGCAAGACTTCGAGCAGTACTTC. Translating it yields CASSLSLQDFEQYF. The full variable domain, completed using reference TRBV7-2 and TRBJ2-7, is GAGVSQSPSNKVTEKGKDVELRCDPISGHTALYWYRQSLGQGLEFLIYFQGNSAPDKSGLPSDRFSAERTGGSVSTLTIQRTQQEDSAVYLCASSLSLQDFEQYFGPGTRLTVT.

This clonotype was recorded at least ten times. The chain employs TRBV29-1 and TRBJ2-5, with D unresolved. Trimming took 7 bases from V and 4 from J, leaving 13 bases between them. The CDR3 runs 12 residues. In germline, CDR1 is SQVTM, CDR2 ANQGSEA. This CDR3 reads CSGTPNPETQYF. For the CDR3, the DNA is TGCAGCGGGACCCCAAATCCAGAGACCCAGTACTTC.

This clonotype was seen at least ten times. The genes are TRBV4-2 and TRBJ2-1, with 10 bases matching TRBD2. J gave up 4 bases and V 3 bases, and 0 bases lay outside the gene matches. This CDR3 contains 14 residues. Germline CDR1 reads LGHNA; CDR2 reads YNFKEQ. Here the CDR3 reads CASSQGLAYNEQFF. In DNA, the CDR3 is TGTGCCAGCAGCCAGGGACTAGCGTACAATGAGCAGTTCTTC.

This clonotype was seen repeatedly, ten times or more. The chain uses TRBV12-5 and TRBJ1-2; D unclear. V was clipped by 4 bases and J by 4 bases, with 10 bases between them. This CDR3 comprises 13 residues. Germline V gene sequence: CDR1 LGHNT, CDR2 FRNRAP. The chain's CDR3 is CASGSGWGYGYTF. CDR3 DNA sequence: TGTGCTAGTGGTTCCGGTTGGGGCTATGGCTACACCTTC.

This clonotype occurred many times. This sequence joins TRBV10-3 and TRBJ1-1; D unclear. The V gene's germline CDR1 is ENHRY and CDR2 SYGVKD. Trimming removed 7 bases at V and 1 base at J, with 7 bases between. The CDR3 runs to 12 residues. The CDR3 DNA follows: TGTGCCATCAAACATACGAACACTGAAGCTTTCTTT. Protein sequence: CAIKHTNTEAFF.

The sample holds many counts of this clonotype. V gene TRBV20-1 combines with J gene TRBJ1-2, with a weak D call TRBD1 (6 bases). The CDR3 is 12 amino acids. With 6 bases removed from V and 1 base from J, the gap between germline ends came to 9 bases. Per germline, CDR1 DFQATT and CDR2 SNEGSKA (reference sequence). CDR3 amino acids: CSAPDSNYGYTF. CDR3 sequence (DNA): TGCAGTGCCCCGGACAGTAACTATGGCTACACCTTC.

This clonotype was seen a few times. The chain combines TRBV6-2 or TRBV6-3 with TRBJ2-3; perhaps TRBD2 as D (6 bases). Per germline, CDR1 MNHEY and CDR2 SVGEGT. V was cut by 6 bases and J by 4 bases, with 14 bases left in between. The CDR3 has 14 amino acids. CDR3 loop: CASSLGLKADTQYF. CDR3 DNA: TGTGCCAGCAGCCTAGGACTAAAGGCAGATACGCAGTATTTT.

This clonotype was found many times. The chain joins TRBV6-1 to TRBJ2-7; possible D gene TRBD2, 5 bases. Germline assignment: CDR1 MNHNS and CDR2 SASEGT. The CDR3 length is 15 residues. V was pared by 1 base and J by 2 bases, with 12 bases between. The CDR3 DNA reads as TGTGCCAGCAGTGAAGTCGGGCTAGCAGCCTACGAGCAGTACTTC. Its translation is CASSEVGLAAYEQYF.

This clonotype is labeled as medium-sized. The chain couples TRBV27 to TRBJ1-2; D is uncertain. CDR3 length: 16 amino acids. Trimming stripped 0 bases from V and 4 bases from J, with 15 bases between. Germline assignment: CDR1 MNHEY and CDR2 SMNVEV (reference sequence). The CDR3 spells CASSLSGAGSAYGYTF. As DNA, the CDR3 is TGTGCCAGCAGTTTATCCGGCGCAGGTAGCGCCTATGGCTACACCTTC.

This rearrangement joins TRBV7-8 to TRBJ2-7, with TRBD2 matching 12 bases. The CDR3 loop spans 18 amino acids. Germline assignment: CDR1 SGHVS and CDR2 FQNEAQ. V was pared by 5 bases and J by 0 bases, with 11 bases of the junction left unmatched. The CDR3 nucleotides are TGTGCCAGCAGCCGGGTGACTAGCGGGAGCTACACCTCCTACGAGCAGTACTTC. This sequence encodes CASSRVTSGSYTSYEQYF.

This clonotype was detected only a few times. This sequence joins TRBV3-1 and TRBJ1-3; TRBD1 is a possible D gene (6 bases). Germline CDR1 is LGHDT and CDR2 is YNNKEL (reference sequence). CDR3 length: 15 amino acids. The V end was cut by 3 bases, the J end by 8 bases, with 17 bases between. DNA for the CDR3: TGTGCCAGCAGCCAGGGGCAGGGGTCCGGTTACACCATATATTTT. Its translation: CASSQGQGSGYTIYF.